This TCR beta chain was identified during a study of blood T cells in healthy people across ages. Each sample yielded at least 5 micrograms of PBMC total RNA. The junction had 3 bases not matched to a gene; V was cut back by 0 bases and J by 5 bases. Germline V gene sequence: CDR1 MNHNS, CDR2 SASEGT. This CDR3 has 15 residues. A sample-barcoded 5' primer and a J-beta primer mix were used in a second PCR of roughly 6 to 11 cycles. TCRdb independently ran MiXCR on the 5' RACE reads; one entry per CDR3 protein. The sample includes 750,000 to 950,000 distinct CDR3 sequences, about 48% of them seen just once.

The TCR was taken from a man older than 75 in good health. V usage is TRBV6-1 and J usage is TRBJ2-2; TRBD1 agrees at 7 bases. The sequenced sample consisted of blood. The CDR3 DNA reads TGTGCCAGCAGTGAAGCGAGGGGGCGAACCGGGGAGCTGTTTTTT. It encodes CASSEARGRTGELFF.